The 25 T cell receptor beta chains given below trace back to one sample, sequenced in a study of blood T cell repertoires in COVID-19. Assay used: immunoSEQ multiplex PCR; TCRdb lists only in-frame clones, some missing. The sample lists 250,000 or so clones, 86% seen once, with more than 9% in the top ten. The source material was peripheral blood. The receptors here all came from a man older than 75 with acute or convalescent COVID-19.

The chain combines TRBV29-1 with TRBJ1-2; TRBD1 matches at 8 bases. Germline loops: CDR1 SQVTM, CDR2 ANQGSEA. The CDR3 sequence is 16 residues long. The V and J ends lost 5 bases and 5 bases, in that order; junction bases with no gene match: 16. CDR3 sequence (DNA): TGCAGCGTTAACGACAGGGGCCGGGGTTCCAGGTATGGCTACACCTTC. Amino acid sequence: CSVNDRGRGSRYGYTF.

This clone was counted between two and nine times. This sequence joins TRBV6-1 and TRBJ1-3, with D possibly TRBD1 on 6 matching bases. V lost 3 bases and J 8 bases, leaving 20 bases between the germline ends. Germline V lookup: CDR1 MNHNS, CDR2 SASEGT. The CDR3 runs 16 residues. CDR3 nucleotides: TGTGCCAGCAGTGATTGGGCGACAGGCAAGACTCACACCATATATTTT. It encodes CASSDWATGKTHTIYF.

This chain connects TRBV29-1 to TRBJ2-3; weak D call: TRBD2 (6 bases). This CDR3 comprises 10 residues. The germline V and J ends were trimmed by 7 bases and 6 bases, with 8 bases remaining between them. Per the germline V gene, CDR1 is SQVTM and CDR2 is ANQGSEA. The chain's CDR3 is CSAGGDTQYF. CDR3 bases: TGCAGCGCCGGAGGGGATACGCAGTATTTT.

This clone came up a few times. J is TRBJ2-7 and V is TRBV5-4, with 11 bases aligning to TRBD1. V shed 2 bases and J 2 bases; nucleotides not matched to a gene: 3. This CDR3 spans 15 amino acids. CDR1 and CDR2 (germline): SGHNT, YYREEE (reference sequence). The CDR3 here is CASSLPGQGAYEQYF. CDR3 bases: TGTGCCAGCAGCTTACCGGGACAGGGGGCCTACGAGCAGTACTTC.

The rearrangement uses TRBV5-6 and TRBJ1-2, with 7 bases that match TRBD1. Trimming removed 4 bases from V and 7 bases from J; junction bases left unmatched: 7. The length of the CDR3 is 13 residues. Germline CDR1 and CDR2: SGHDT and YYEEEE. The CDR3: CASSMTGHSGYTF. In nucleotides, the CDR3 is TGTGCCAGCAGCATGACAGGGCACAGTGGCTACACCTTC.

The CDR3 protein is CASSVGTEINSPLHF. The DNA of the CDR3 is TGTGCCAGTAGTGTCGGGACAGAGATTAATTCACCCCTCCACTTT. The chain couples TRBV19 to TRBJ1-6, with 7 bases matching TRBD1. This CDR3 has 15 amino acids. CDR1 and CDR2 from the germline V gene are LNHDA and SQIVND (reference sequence). The trim removed 5 bases at V and 6 bases at J, leaving 7 bases unmatched.

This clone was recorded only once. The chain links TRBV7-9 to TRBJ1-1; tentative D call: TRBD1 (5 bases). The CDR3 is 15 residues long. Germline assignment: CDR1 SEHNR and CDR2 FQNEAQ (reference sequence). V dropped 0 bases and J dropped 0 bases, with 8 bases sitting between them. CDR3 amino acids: CASSLADTMNTEAFF. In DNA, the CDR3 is TGTGCCAGCAGCTTAGCGGACACCATGAACACTGAAGCTTTCTTT.

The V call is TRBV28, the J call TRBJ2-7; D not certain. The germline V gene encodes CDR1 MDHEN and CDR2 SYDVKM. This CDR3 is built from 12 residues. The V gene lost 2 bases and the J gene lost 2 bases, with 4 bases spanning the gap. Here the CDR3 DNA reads TGTGCCAGCAGTTTAGGCACCTACGAGCAGTACTTC. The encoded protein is CASSLGTYEQYF.

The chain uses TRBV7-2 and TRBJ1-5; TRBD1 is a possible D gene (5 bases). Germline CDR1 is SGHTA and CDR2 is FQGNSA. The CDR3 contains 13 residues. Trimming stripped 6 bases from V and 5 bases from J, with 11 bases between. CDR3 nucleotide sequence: TGTGCCAGCAGTTCTCGCAGGGATCAGCCCCAGCATTTT. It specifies CASSSRRDQPQHF.

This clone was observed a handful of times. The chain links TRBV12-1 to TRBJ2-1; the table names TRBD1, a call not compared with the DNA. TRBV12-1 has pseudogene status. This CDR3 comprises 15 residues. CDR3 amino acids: CASIRTGGIYNEQFF. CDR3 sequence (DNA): TGTGCCAGCATCAGGACAGGGGGAATCTACAATGAGCAGTTCTTC.

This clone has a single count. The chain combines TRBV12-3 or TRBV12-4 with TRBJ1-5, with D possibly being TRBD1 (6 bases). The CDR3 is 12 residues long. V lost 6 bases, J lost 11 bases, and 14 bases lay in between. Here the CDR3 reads CASSPQAGAQHF. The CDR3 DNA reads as TGTGCCAGCAGCCCCCAAGCAGGGGCCCAGCATTTT.

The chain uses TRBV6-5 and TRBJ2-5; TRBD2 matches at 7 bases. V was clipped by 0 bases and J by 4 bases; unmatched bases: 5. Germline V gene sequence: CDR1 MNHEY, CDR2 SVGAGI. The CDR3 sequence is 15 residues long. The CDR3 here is CASSYSSSGGETQYF. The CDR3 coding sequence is TGTGCCAGCAGTTACTCGAGTTCGGGGGGAGAGACCCAGTACTTC.

CDR3 amino acids: CASSPQSLYGYTF. In DNA, the CDR3 is TGTGCCAGCAGTCCACAGTCCCTATATGGCTACACCTTC. The genes are TRBV28 and TRBJ1-2; no clear D. Germline V gene lookup returns CDR1 MDHEN and CDR2 SYDVKM. V lost 5 bases and J 5 bases, leaving 12 bases between the germline ends. This CDR3 has 13 amino acids.

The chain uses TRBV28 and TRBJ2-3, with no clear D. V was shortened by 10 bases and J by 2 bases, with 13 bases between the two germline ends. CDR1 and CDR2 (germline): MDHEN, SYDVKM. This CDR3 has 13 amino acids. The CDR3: CATSRGDTDTQYF. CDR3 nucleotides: TGTGCCACCTCCCGCGGAGACACAGATACGCAGTATTTT.

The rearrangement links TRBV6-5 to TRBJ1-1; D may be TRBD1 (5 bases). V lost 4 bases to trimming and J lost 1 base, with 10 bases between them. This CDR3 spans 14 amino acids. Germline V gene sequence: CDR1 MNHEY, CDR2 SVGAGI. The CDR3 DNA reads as TGTGCCAGCAGTTCAGGGATTGGGAACACTGAAGCTTTCTTT. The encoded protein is CASSSGIGNTEAFF.

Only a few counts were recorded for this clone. This CDR3 is CAISGRPDRASSGANVLTF. The CDR3 DNA sequence: TGTGCCATCAGTGGCCGTCCGGACAGGGCCAGCTCTGGGGCCAACGTCCTGACTTTC. The genes are TRBV10-3 and TRBJ2-6; 8 bases align to TRBD1. Germline V gene data show CDR1 as ENHRY and CDR2 as SYGVKD. The CDR3 covers 19 residues. V lost 4 bases to trimming and J lost 0 bases; unmatched junction nucleotides: 11.

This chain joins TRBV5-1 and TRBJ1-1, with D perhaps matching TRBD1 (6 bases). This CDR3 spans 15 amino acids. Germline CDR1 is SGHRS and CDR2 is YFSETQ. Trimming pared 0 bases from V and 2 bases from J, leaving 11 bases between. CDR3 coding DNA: TGCGCCAGCAGCTTGGGGGGGCAGGTAAACACTGAAGCTTTCTTT. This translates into CASSLGGQVNTEAFF.

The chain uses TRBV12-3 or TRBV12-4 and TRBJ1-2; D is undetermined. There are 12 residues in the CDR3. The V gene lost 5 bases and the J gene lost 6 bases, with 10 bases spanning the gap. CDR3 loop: CASSPRFDGYTF. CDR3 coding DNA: TGTGCCAGCAGTCCCAGGTTCGATGGCTACACCTTC.

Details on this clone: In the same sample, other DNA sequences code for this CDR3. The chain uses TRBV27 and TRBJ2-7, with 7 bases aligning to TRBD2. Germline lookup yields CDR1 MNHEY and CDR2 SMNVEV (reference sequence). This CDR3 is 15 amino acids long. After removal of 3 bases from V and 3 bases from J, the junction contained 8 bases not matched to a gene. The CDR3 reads CASSLRLAERYEQYF. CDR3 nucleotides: TGTGCCAGCAGTTTGAGGCTAGCGGAGCGCTACGAGCAGTACTTC.

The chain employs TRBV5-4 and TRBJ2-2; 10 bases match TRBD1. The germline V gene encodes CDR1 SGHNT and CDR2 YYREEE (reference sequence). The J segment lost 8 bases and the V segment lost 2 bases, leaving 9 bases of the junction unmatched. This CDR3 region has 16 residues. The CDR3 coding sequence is TGTGCCAGCAGCTTAGCCCGGGACAGGGGACCGGGGGAGCTGTTTTTT. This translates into CASSLARDRGPGELFF.

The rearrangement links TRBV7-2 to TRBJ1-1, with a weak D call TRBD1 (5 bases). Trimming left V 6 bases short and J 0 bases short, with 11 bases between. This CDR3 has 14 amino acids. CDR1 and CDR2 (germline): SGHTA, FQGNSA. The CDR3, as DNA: TGTGCCAGCAGTCTTCGACAGATGAACACTGAAGCTTTCTTT. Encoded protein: CASSLRQMNTEAFF.

CDR3 nucleotide sequence: TGTGCCAGCAGTCCTACAGGCTCCCAGGGGGAGACCCAGTACTTC. It codes for CASSPTGSQGETQYF. The chain employs TRBV28 and TRBJ2-5, with D maybe TRBD1 (6 bases). Germline values: CDR1 MDHEN, CDR2 SYDVKM. V was cut by 5 bases and J by 5 bases, with 18 bases left in between. This CDR3 contains 15 residues.

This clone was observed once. CDR3 residues: CASSPRTGPGGQYF. The CDR3 DNA follows: TGCGCCAGCAGCCCAAGGACAGGGCCAGGGGGGCAGTACTTC. This rearrangement joins TRBV4-1 to TRBJ2-7; 8 bases map to TRBD1. The CDR3 is 14 residues long. With 4 bases clipped from V and 9 bases from J, the junction kept 11 bases outside the gene matches. CDR1 and CDR2 from the germline V gene are MGHRA and YSYEKL.

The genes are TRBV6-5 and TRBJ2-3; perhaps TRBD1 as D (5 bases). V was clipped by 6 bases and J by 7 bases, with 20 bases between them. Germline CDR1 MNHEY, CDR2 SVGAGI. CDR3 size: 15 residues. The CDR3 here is CASRPTGARTNTQYF. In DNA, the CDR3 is TGTGCCAGCAGACCTACAGGAGCCCGCACGAATACGCAGTATTTT.

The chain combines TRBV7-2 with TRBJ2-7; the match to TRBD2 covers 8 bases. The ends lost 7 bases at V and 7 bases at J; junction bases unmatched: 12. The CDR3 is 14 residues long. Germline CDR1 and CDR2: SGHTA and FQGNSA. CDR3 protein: CASTQSGGPQEQYF. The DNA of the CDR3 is TGTGCCAGCACCCAAAGCGGGGGCCCTCAGGAGCAGTACTTC.